Sequencing of this TCR beta chain was carried out in a study of blood T cell repertoires in COVID-19. Assay: immunoSEQ multiplex PCR; the TCRdb copy retains only in-frame clones and omits some. Of roughly 200,000 clones listed, over 75% are singletons. Sequencing was carried out using peripheral blood. This TCR was recovered from a woman between 35 and 50 years old who had recovered from COVID-19.

CDR3 bases: TGTGCCAGCAGCCTGAGGGGGACTAGCGGGAGCTACGAGCAGTACTTC. The encoded protein is CASSLRGTSGSYEQYF. This chain connects TRBV5-6 to TRBJ2-7; 14 nucleotides line up with TRBD2. Germline-derived CDR1 and CDR2 are SGHDT and YYEEEE. V shed 4 bases, J shed 3 bases, and the junction held 6 bases outside the gene matches. This CDR3 has 16 amino acids. Variable domain in full (rest from reference TRBV5-6 and TRBJ2-7): DAGVTQSPTHLIKTRGQQVTLRCSPKSGHDTVSWYQQALGQGPQFIFQYYEEEERQRGNFPDRFSGHQFPNYSSELNVNALLLGDSALYLCASSLRGTSGSYEQYFGPGTRLTVT.